A selection of T cell receptor beta chains follows, all from one sample in a study of blood T cells in healthy people across ages. Via MiXCR, TCRdb re-called the 5' RACE reads, giving one row per CDR3 protein. The sample has around 320,000 distinct CDR3 sequences, roughly 27% seen once. Input material: blood. The receptors were gathered from a woman aged 70-85 years in good health. CDR3s include the opening cysteine and the closing phenylalanine or tryptophan. D genes are given only for firm matches. Size is omitted from some rows. Given values are once, few, many or a class for expanded clones.

abundance	j_gene	len	v_gene	d_gene	CDR3aa	CDR3nt
few	TRBJ2-3	16	TRBV5-1	TRBD2	CASSKDSGRGRDTQYF	TGCGCCAGCAGCAAAGATAGCGGGAGAGGCCGCGATACGCAGTATTTT
NA	TRBJ2-1	12	TRBV3-1	NA	CASSQGDGPTSF	TGTGCCAGCAGCCAAGGCGATGGACCTACGAGCTTC
NA	TRBJ2-2	15	TRBV12-3/TRBV12-4	TRBD2	CASSRLAGAAGELFF	TGTGCCAGCAGCAGACTAGCGGGAGCTGCCGGGGAGCTGTTTTTT
NA	TRBJ1-3	19	TRBV28	NA	CASALTLVGLTSSGNTIYF	TGTGCCAGCGCTCTTACCCTGGTCGGACTGACGAGCTCTGGAAACACCATATACTTT
NA	TRBJ2-3	14	TRBV6-1	NA	CASSEETRGDTQYF	TGTGCCAGCAGTGAGGAGACTAGGGGGGATACGCAGTATTTT
NA	TRBJ2-4	12	TRBV7-8	NA	CASSLKSDIQYF	TGTGCCAGCAGCCTAAAGAGTGACATTCAGTACTTC
NA	TRBJ2-5	16	TRBV7-3	TRBD2	CASSFAGSGSAETQYF	TGTGCCAGCAGCTTCGCTGGTAGCGGGAGTGCTGAGACCCAGTACTTC
NA	TRBJ2-3	12	TRBV5-1	NA	CASSPKGHTQYF	TGCGCCAGCAGTCCGAAGGGCCATACGCAGTATTTT
few	TRBJ2-1	15	TRBV24-1	NA	CATSDFTGLYNEQFF	TGTGCCACCAGTGATTTTACCGGGCTGTACAATGAGCAGTTCTTC
few	TRBJ2-3	17	TRBV15	TRBD2	CATSSGGATGHTDTQYF	TGTGCCACCAGCAGCGGGGGGGCCACGGGACACACAGATACGCAGTATTTT
few	TRBJ2-1	17	TRBV15	TRBD2	CATSRGAGLAGIYEQFF	TGTGCCACCAGCAGAGGTGCGGGACTAGCGGGAATCTATGAGCAGTTCTTC
NA	TRBJ1-4	16	TRBV29-1	NA	CSVEGPTSSTNEKLFF	TGCAGCGTTGAGGGGCCCACTAGTTCAACTAATGAAAAACTGTTTTTT
NA	TRBJ2-5	15	TRBV7-3	NA	CASSLTGGVLETQYF	TGTGCCAGCAGCTTAACAGGGGGAGTTTTGGAGACCCAGTACTTC
NA	TRBJ2-7	13	TRBV7-6	NA	CASSPPSGDEQYF	TGTGCCAGCAGCCCCCCCTCCGGGGACGAGCAGTACTTC
few	TRBJ2-1	16	TRBV2	TRBD2	CASRAPGAGGFGEQFF	TGTGCCAGCAGGGCCCCTGGAGCGGGAGGATTTGGTGAGCAGTTCTTC
NA	TRBJ2-7	14	TRBV5-6	NA	CASSLNRAPYEQYF	TGTGCCAGCAGCTTGAACAGGGCTCCCTACGAGCAGTACTTC
NA	TRBJ2-1	13	TRBV20-1	NA	CSARPGQNNEQFF	TGCAGTGCTAGACCGGGACAAAACAATGAGCAGTTCTTC
few	TRBJ1-6	16	TRBV7-9	TRBD1	CASSPRGQGHNSPLHF	TGTGCCAGCAGCCCGCGCGGACAGGGACATAATTCACCCCTCCACTTT
NA	TRBJ2-1	16	TRBV7-8	TRBD2	CASSGATSGSIYEQFF	TGTGCCAGCAGCGGAGCGACTAGCGGGAGTATTTATGAGCAGTTCTTC
many	TRBJ1-2	15	TRBV3-1	NA	CASSQDPRVPYGYTF	TGTGCCAGCAGCCAAGATCCGCGGGTCCCCTATGGCTACACCTTC
many	TRBJ2-3	13	TRBV7-9	NA	CASSLAASSTSYF	TGTGCCAGCAGCTTAGCAGCCTCGAGTACCTCTTATTTT
few	TRBJ2-5	14	TRBV7-9	NA	CASSSRTTQVVQYF	TGTGCCAGCAGCTCAAGGACTACCCAGGTCGTCCAGTACTTC
once	TRBJ2-6	15	TRBV20-1	NA	CSARDPRAGADVLTF	TGCAGTGCTAGAGATCCCAGGGCTGGGGCCGACGTCCTGACTTTC
NA	TRBJ1-1	12	TRBV20-1	NA	CSAVKDGPEAFF	TGCAGTGCTGTTAAAGACGGACCCGAAGCTTTCTTT
NA	TRBJ2-2	13	TRBV20-1	NA	CSARGGAIGELFF	TGCAGTGCTAGAGGGGGGGCCATCGGGGAGCTGTTTTTT
few	TRBJ2-7	14	TRBV28	NA	CASSPSQVPYEQYF	TGTGCCAGCAGTCCTTCGCAGGTCCCCTACGAGCAGTACTTC
NA	TRBJ1-2	17	TRBV4-2	NA	CASSQDLGTLPLYGYTF	TGTGCCAGCAGCCAAGATTTAGGCACTCTACCGCTCTATGGCTACACCTTC
few	TRBJ2-1	15	TRBV12-3/TRBV12-4	TRBD2	CASSPSGPSYNEQFF	TGTGCCAGCAGTCCTAGCGGACCCTCCTACAATGAGCAGTTCTTC